One and the same sample provided the 5 T cell receptor beta chains below, sequenced in a study of Graves' ophthalmopathy and Graves' hyperthyroidism. RNA transcripts were the source from which TCR beta CDR3 regions were amplified. An opening RT-PCR round employed HTBI primers and preceded a second-round multiplex PCR. One entry per CDR3 protein results from TCRdb running MiXCR on the multiplex PCR reads. The repertoire holds fewer than 350,000 distinct CDR3 sequences, with about 17% as singletons. The specimen was peripheral blood. Receptors originate from an adult man with Graves' ophthalmopathy.

This clonotype has ten or more counts. CDR3: CASSDNPGQTYEQYF. The CDR3 nucleotides are TGTGCCAGCAGTGATAATCCGGGACAGACCTACGAGCAGTACTTC. This chain uses TRBV6-1 with TRBJ2-7; TRBD1 matches 7 bases. In germline, CDR1 is MNHNS, CDR2 SASEGT. This CDR3 has 15 amino acids. V dropped 3 bases and J dropped 2; count of bases not matched to a gene: 7.

This clonotype showed up many times. The rearrangement links TRBV25-1 to TRBJ1-2; no firm D call. With 1 base removed from V and 8 bases from J, the gap between germline ends came to 20 bases. This CDR3 comprises 16 residues. CDR1 and CDR2 (germline): MGHDK, SYGVNS. CDR3 in amino acids: CASSESGRQLSPGYTF. The CDR3 nucleotides read TGTGCCAGCAGTGAATCTGGCAGGCAGCTGTCGCCGGGCTACACCTTC.

This clonotype was seen ten or more times. The genes are TRBV7-9 and TRBJ1-2; D is undetermined. The V end lost 4 bases, the J end lost 6 bases, and 15 bases lay between the germline ends. The CDR3 is 14 amino acids. CDR1 SEHNR and CDR2 FQNEAQ come from the germline V gene (reference sequence). In DNA form, the CDR3 reads TGTGCCAGCAGCTCTCAAAATGACGAGGATGGCTACACCTTC. It translates to CASSSQNDEDGYTF.

The sample holds many counts of this clonotype. The chain uses TRBV6-1 and TRBJ2-7; a possible D gene is TRBD2 (6 bases). Germline lookup yields CDR1 MNHNS and CDR2 SASEGT. The CDR3 covers 16 residues. V lost 0 bases, J lost 0 bases, and 12 bases lay in between. The CDR3 sequence is CASSEALGGLSYEQYF. Written as DNA, the CDR3 is TGTGCCAGCAGTGAAGCGCTTGGAGGGCTCTCCTACGAGCAGTACTTC.

This clonotype came up once. The rearrangement uses TRBV7-2 and TRBJ2-5, with D perhaps matching TRBD2 (5 bases). V lost 0 bases, J lost 7 bases, and 15 bases lay in between. The CDR3 consists of 15 residues. CDR1 and CDR2 (germline): SGHTA, FQGNSA. CDR3 sequence: CASSLAPSSSGTQYF. CDR3 in DNA: TGTGCCAGCAGCTTAGCTCCTAGCTCCTCGGGGACCCAGTACTTC.